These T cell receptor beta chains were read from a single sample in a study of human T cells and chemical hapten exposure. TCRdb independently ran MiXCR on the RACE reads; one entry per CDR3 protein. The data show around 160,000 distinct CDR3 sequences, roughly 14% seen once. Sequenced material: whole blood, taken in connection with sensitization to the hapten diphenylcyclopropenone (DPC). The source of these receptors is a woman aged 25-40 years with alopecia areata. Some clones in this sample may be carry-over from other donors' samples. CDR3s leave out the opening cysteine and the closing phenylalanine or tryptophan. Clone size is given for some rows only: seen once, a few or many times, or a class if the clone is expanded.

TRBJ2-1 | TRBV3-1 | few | ASSQDILGTGFAARDEQF
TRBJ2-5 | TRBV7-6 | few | ASSFTGGTQETQY
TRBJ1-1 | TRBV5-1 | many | ASSLEVVETEAF
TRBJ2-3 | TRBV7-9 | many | ASIRSPGPKQY
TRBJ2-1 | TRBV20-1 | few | SARDSAPDRNEQF
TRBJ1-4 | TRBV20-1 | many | SASRGSANEKLF
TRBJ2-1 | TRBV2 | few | ASSEPQRGAYNEQF
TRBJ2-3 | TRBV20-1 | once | SARHLSGRASADTQY
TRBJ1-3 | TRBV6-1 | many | ASSEDLSSGNTIY
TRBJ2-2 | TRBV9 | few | ASSPTSGVANTGELF
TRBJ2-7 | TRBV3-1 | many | ASGLAGSHEQY
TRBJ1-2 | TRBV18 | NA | ASSPGGTYGYT
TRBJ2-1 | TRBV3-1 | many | ASSQPQDREQF
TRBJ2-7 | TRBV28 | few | ASTSPSGVYEQY
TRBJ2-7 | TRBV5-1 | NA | ASSLSLMSYEQY
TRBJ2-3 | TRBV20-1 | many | SATLTDTQY
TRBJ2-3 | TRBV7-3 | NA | ASSQRTGGTDTQY
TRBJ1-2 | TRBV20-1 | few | SARTTGNYGYT
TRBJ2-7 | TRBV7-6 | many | ASSSTRLSEQY
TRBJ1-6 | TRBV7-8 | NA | ASSLTVTGLNNSPLH
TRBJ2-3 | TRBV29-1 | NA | SVVPGGTDTQY
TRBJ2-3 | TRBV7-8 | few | ASSPRRGTQY
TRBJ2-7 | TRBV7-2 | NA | ASSAHRELFYEQY
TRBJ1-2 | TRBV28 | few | ASSFSEVNYGYT
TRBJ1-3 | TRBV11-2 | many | ASSASSTSGNTIY
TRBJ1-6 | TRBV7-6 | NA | ASSRGVYNSPLH
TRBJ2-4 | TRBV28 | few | ASSLSGPEGGIQY
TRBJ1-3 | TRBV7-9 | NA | ASSYVQGNTIY
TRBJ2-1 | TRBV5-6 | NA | ASSSGGRGFENEQL
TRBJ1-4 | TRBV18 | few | ASSRQGTVSEKLF
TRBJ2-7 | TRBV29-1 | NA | SVAGLAGYEQY
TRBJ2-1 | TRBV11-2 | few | ASSRENEQF
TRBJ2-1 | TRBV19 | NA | ASSVGLAGSGRS
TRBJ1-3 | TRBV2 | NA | ASSGTGSGNTIY
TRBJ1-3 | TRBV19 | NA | ASSDTDTIY
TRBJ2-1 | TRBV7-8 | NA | ASSFSPEQF
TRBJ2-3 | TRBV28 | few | ASSLGGISTDTQY
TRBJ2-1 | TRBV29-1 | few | SVERPGGPSYNEQF
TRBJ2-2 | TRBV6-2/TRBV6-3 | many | ASHPSDTGELF
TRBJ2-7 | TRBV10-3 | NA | AIKPTGSGEQY
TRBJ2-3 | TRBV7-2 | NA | ASSPHMEDTQY